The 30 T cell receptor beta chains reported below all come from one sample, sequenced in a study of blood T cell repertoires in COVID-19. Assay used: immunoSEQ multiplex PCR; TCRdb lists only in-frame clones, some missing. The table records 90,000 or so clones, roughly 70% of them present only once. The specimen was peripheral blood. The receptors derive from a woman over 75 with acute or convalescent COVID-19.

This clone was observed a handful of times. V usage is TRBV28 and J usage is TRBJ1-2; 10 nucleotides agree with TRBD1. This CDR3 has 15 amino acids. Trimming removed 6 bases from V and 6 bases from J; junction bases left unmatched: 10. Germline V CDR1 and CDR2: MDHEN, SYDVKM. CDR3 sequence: CASRRQGASFNGYTF. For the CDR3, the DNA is TGTGCCAGCAGAAGACAGGGGGCGAGTTTTAATGGCTACACCTTC.

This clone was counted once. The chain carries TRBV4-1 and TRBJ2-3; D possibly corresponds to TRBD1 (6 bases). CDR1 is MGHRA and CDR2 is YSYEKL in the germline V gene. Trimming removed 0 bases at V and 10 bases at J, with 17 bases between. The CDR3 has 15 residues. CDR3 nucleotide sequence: TGCGCCAGCAGCCAAGAACCCACAGGACAGAAACCGCAGTATTTT. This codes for CASSQEPTGQKPQYF.

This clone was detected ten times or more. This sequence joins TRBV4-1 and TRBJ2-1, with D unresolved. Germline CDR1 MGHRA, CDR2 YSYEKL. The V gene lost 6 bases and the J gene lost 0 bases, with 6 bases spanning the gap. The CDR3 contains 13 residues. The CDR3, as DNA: TGCGCCAGCAGGTCTAACTCCTACAATGAGCAGTTCTTC. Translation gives CASRSNSYNEQFF.

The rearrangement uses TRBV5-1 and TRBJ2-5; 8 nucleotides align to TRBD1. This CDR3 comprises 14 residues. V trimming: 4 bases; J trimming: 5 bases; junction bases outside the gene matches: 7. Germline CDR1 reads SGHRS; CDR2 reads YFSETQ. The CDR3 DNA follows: TGCGCCAGCAGCGATGGACAGGGTGCGGAGACCCAGTACTTC. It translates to CASSDGQGAETQYF.

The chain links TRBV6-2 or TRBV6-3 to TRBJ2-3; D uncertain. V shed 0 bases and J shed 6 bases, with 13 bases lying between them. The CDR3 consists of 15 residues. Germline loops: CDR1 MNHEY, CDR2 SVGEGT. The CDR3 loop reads CASSYSTPGPDTQYF. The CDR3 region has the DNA TGTGCCAGCAGTTACTCGACCCCAGGTCCCGATACGCAGTATTTT.

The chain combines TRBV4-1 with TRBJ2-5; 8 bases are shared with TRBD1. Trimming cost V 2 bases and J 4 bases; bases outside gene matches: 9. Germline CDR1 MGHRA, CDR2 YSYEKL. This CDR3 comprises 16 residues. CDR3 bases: TGCGCCAGCAGCCAACGAGCAGGGGGCGCGGGAGAGACCCAGTACTTC. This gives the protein CASSQRAGGAGETQYF.

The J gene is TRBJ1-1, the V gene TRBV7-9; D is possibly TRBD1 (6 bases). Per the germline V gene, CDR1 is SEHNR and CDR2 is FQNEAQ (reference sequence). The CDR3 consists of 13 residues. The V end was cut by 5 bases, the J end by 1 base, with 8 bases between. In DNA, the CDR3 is TGTGCCAGCAGCCCGACAGGGAACACTGAAGCTTTCTTT. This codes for CASSPTGNTEAFF.

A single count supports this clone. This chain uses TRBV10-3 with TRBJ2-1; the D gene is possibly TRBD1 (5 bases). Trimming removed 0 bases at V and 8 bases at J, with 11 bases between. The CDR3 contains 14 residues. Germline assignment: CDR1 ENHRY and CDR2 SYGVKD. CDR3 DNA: TGTGCCATCAGTGAGTCAACAGGAGTACATGAGCAGTTCTTC. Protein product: CAISESTGVHEQFF.

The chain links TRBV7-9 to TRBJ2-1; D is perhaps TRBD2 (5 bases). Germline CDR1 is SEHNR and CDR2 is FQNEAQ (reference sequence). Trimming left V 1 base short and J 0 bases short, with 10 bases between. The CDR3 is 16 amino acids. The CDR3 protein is CASSLGSGSSYNEQFF. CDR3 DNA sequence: TGTGCCAGCAGCTTAGGTTCGGGGAGCTCCTACAATGAGCAGTTCTTC.

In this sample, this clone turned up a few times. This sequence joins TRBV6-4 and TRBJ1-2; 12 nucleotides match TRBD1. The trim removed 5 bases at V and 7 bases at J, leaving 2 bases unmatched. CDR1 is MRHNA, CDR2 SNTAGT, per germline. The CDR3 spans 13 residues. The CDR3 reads CASSPGQGAGYTF. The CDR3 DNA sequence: TGTGCCAGCAGTCCGGGACAGGGGGCTGGCTACACCTTC.

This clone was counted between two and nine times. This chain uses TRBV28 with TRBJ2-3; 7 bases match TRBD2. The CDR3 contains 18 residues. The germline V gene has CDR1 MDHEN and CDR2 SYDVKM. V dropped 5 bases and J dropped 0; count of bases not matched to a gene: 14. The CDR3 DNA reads TGTGCCAGCAGTCCCTCAAACGGACTAGGATCTAGCACAGATACGCAGTATTTT. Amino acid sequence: CASSPSNGLGSSTDTQYF.

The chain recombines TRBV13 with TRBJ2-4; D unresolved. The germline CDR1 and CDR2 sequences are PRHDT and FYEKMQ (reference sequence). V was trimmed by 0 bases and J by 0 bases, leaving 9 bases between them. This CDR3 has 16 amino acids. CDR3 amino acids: CASSLGRELAKNIQYF. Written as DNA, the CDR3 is TGTGCCAGCAGCTTAGGTAGAGAACTAGCCAAAAACATTCAGTACTTC.

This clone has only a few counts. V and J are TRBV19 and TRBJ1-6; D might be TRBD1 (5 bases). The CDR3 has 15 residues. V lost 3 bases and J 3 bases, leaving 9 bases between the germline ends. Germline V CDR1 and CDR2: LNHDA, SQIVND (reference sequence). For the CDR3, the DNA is TGTGCCAGTAGTATTCGACAGCTCTATAATTCACCCCTCCACTTT. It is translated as CASSIRQLYNSPLHF.

The CDR3: CASSGLFGLQVNEQFF. The CDR3 nucleotides are TGTGCCAGTAGTGGTTTGTTTGGGCTCCAGGTCAATGAGCAGTTCTTC. The chain employs TRBV19 and TRBJ2-1; D is ambiguous. The V end lost 5 bases, the J end lost 6 bases, and 20 bases lay between the germline ends. The length of the CDR3 is 16 residues. Germline-derived CDR1 and CDR2 are LNHDA and SQIVND (reference sequence).

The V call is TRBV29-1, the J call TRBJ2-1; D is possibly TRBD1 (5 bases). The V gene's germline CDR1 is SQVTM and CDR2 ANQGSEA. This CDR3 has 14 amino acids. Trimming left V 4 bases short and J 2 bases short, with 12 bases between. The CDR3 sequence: CSVGPRAAYNEQFF. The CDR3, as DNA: TGCAGCGTTGGACCCAGGGCGGCCTACAATGAGCAGTTCTTC.

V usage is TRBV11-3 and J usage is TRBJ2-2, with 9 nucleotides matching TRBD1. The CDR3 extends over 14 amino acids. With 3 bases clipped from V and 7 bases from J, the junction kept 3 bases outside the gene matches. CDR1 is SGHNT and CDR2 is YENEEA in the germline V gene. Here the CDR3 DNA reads TGTGCCAGCAGCTTGGGGACAGGGAACGGGGAGCTGTTTTTT. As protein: CASSLGTGNGELFF.

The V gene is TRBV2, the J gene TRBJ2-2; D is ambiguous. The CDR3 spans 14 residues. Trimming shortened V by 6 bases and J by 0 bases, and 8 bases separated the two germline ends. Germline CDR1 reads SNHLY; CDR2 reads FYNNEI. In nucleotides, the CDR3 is TGTGCCAGCAGAGAGACACCGAACACCGGGGAGCTGTTTTTT. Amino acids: CASRETPNTGELFF.

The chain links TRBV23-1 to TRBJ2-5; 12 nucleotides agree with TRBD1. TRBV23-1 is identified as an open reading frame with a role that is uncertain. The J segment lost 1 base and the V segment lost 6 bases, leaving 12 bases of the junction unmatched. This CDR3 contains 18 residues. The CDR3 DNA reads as TGCGCCAGCAGGTTAGGGACAGGGGGCGCGGGCTTCCAAGAGACCCAGTACTTC. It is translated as CASRLGTGGAGFQETQYF.

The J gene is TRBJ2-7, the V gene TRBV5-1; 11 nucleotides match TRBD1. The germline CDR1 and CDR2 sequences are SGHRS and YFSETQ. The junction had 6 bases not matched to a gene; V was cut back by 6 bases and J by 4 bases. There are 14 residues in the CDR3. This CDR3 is CASMPGTGGYEQYF. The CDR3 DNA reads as TGCGCCAGCATGCCGGGGACAGGGGGGTACGAGCAGTACTTC.

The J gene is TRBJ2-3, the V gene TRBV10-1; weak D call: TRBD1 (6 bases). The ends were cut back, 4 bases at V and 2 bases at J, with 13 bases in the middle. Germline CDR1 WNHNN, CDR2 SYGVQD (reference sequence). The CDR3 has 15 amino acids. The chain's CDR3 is CASSGFTGSTDTQYF. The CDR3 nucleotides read TGCGCCAGCAGTGGGTTTACAGGGTCCACAGATACGCAGTATTTT.

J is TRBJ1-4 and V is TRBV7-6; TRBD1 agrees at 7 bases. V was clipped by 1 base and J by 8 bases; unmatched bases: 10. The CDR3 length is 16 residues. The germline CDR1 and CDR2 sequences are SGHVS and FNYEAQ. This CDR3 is CASSLVLGTAGEKLFF. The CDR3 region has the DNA TGTGCCAGCAGCTTAGTGTTGGGGACAGCTGGAGAAAAACTGTTTTTT.

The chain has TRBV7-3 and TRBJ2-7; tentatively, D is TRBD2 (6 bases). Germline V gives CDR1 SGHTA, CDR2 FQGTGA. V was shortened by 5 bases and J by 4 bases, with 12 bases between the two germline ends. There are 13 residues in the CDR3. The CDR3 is CASSLAGPYEQYF. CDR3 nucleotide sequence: TGTGCCAGCAGCCTTGCGGGGCCGTACGAGCAGTACTTC.

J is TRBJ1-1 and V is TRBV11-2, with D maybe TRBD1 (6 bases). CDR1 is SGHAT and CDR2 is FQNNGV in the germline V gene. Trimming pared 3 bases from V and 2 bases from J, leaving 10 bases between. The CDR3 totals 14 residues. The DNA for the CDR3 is TGTGCCAGCAGCTTTACGGACAGAAACACTGAAGCTTTCTTT. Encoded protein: CASSFTDRNTEAFF.

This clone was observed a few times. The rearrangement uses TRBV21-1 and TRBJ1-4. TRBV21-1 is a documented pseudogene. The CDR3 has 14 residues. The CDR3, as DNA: TGTGCCAGCAGCCGGGAAGGGGGGGACGAAAAACTGTTTTTT. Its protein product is CASSREGGDEKLFF.

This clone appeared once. The CDR3 DNA is TGTGCCAGCAGCCCGGGCGGGGGGGCCTACGAGCAGTACTTC. Its translation: CASSPGGGAYEQYF. This chain connects TRBV3-1 (or the pseudogene TRBV3-2) to TRBJ2-7, with 9 bases identical to TRBD2. This CDR3 is 14 amino acids long. The ends lost 4 bases at V and 2 bases at J; junction bases unmatched: 3. Per the germline V gene, CDR1 is LGHDT and CDR2 is YNNKEL (reference sequence).

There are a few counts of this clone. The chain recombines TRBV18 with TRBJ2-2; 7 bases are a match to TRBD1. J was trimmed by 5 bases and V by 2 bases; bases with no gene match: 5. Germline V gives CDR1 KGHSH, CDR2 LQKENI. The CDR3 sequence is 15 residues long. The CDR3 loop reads CASSPVGGRTGELFF. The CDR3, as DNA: TGTGCCAGCTCACCAGTAGGGGGCCGGACCGGGGAGCTGTTTTTT.

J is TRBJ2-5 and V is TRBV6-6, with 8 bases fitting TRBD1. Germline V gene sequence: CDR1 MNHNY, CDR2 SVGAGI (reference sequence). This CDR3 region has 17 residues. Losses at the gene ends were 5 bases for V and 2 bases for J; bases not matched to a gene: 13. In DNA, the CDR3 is TGTGCCAGCAGTCCGGGGTCCGCAGGGGGCTATCAAGAGACCCAGTACTTC. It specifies CASSPGSAGGYQETQYF.

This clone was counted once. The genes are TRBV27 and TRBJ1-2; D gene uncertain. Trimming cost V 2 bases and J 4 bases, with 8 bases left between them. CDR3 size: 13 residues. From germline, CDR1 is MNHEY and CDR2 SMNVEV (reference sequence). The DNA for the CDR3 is TGTGCCAGCAGTTTACTGGGAGGCTATGGCTACACCTTC. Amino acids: CASSLLGGYGYTF.

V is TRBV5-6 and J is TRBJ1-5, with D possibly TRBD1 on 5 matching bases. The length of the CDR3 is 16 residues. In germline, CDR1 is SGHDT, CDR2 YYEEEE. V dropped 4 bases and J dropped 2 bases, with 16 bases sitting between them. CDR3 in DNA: TGTGCCAGCAGCAACGGGGGTCAGGGCGGCAATCAGCCCCAGCATTTT. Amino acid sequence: CASSNGGQGGNQPQHF.

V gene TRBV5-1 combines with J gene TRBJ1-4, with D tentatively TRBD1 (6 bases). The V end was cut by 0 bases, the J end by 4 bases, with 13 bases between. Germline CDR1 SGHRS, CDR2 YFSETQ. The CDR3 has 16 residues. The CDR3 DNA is TGCGCCAGCAGCTTGGGGTTCGTCAGGGGTAATGAAAAACTGTTTTTT. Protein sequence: CASSLGFVRGNEKLFF. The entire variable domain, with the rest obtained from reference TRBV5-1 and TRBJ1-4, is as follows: KAGVTQTPRYLIKTRGQQVTLSCSPISGHRSVSWYQQTPGQGLQFLFEYFSETQRNKGNFPGRFSGRQFSNSRSEMNVSTLELGDSALYLCASSLGFVRGNEKLFFGSGTQLSVL.